Following are 26 T cell receptor beta chains from one sample sequenced in a study of T-cell reconstitution after alpha-beta-depleted transplantation in children. A TCRbeta library incorporating unique molecular identifiers was prepared. One entry per CDR3 protein results from TCRdb running MiXCR on the PCR reads. The data show about 230,000 distinct CDR3 sequences, 11% seen once. Sequenced here: PBMCs, sampled before TCRalphabeta/CD19-depleted stem cell transplant. The receptor set was obtained from a child under three years old with acute myeloid leukemia, due to receive a stem cell transplant.

This clonotype was counted at least ten times. V usage is TRBV18 and J usage is TRBJ2-2; tentatively, D is TRBD1 or TRBD2 (5 bases each). Germline CDR1 and CDR2: KGHSH and LQKENI. CDR3 length: 14 amino acids. V was shortened by 2 bases and J by 6 bases, with 10 bases between the two germline ends. As DNA, the CDR3 is TGTGCCAGCTCACCAAGGGACGGACCCGGGGAGCTGTTTTTT. Its protein is CASSPRDGPGELFF.

This clonotype was counted many times. The chain joins TRBV6-5 to TRBJ2-1; no clear D. Germline V gene sequence: CDR1 MNHEY, CDR2 SVGAGI. V lost 5 bases and J 12 bases, leaving 26 bases between the germline ends. The CDR3 runs to 16 residues. In nucleotides, the CDR3 is TGTGCCAGCAGTACCTCGAGATCCCAGCCAGGCTCAGCGCAGTTCTTC. As protein: CASSTSRSQPGSAQFF.

On this clonotype itself: At one of its ends the junction is not consistent with the germline gene, which may arise from a read error. The rearrangement links TRBV20-1 to TRBJ1-2; D gene ambiguous. The germline gives CDR1 DFQATT, CDR2 SNEGSKA (reference sequence). This CDR3 contains 17 residues. The CDR3 protein is CSARDRGGPLTNYGDTF. The DNA for the CDR3 is TGCAGTGCTAGAGATAGAGGCGGCCCGCTCACTAACTATGGCGACACCTTC.

This clonotype was seen ten or more times. The rearrangement joins TRBV12-3 or TRBV12-4 to TRBJ2-3, with TRBD1 as a possible D gene (6 bases). V was trimmed by 0 bases and J by 0 bases, leaving 16 bases between them. The CDR3 spans 18 residues. As DNA, the CDR3 is TGTGCCAGCAGTTTAGCCCCTGGGGGCTTTACTAGCACAGATACGCAGTATTTT. Protein: CASSLAPGGFTSTDTQYF.

This clonotype was seen repeatedly, ten times or more. The chain links TRBV28 to TRBJ1-4, with TRBD1 as a possible D gene (6 bases). From germline, CDR1 is MDHEN and CDR2 SYDVKM. The V and J ends lost 6 bases and 8 bases respectively, with 16 bases between them. The CDR3 is made up of 14 amino acids. CDR3 DNA: TGTGCCAGCAGCCGGACAGCTCTTTTGGAAAAACTGTTTTTT. Its protein product is CASSRTALLEKLFF.

In this sample, this clonotype turned up many times. This chain uses TRBV20-1 with TRBJ1-1, with D uncertain. CDR1 is DFQATT and CDR2 is SNEGSKA in the germline V gene (reference sequence). Trimming removed 6 bases from V and 4 bases from J, with 9 bases in between. The CDR3 loop spans 11 amino acids. CDR3 loop: CSALRSTEAFF. CDR3 in DNA: TGCAGTGCGCTTAGGAGCACTGAAGCTTTCTTT.

This rearrangement joins TRBV4-1 to TRBJ2-2; the match to TRBD2 covers 7 bases. This CDR3 comprises 17 residues. Germline V lookup: CDR1 MGHRA, CDR2 YSYEKL. V gave up 0 bases and J gave up 2 bases; unmatched junction bases: 6. The CDR3 loop reads CASSQEAGTKNTGELFF. CDR3 nucleotides: TGCGCCAGCAGCCAAGAGGCTGGGACTAAAAACACCGGGGAGCTGTTTTTT.

This chain links TRBV11-2 with TRBJ1-1; 7 positions match TRBD1. Germline trimming cut 1 base from V and 4 bases from J; bases unmatched to any gene: 3. CDR3 size: 14 residues. Germline V lookup: CDR1 SGHAT, CDR2 FQNNGV. The CDR3 spells CASSLVQGTTEAFF. CDR3 bases: TGTGCCAGCAGCTTAGTACAGGGGACCACTGAAGCTTTCTTT.

This clonotype was seen many times. The chain uses TRBV7-2 and TRBJ2-5; TRBD2 matches 8 bases. This CDR3 region has 14 residues. The germline CDR1 and CDR2 sequences are SGHTA and FQGNSA. V was clipped by 5 bases and J by 4 bases; unmatched bases: 6. The chain's CDR3 is CASSNGLALETQYF. The CDR3 bases are TGTGCCAGCAGCAACGGACTAGCCTTAGAGACCCAGTACTTC.

This clonotype was found many times. The chain is built from TRBV9 and TRBJ1-6, with D maybe TRBD1 (5 bases). CDR1 is SGDLS and CDR2 is YYNGEE in the germline V gene. The CDR3 length is 15 residues. V was cut by 4 bases and J by 8 bases, with 16 bases left in between. The CDR3 spells CASSPTPRGYSPLHF. In DNA form, the CDR3 reads TGTGCCAGCAGCCCTACCCCGAGGGGCTATTCACCCCTCCACTTT.

By share, this clonotype ranks as medium-sized. This sequence joins TRBV20-1 and TRBJ1-5; 7 bases match TRBD1. V gave up 5 bases and J gave up 3 bases; unmatched junction bases: 16. The germline CDR1 and CDR2 sequences are DFQATT and SNEGSKA (reference sequence). The CDR3 sequence is 17 residues long. CDR3 DNA sequence: TGCAGTGCTTCTGGGACAGCTGAAATGATCCCCAATCAGCCCCAGCATTTT. This gives the protein CSASGTAEMIPNQPQHF.

This clonotype was detected ten times or more. This chain joins TRBV6-4 and TRBJ2-3; 9 bases map to TRBD1. The CDR3 has 15 residues. Germline-derived CDR1 and CDR2 are MRHNA and SNTAGT. The V gene end was trimmed by 6 bases and the J gene end by 4 bases; junction bases not matched to a gene: 8. The CDR3 loop is CASSPETGGPDTQYF. CDR3 bases: TGTGCCAGCAGCCCGGAAACAGGGGGCCCAGATACGCAGTATTTT.

In this sample, this clonotype turned up many times. No conserved phenylalanine or tryptophan is present at the end of the CDR3, so a read error is the likely explanation. The rearrangement joins TRBV30 to TRBJ2-3, with 7 bases lining up with TRBD1. The CDR3 loop spans 13 amino acids. J lost 6 bases, V lost 4 bases, and 7 bases had no gene match. CDR1 is GTSNPN and CDR2 is SVGIG in the germline V gene (reference sequence). The CDR3 region is CAWKTGRRDTQYL. The CDR3 DNA reads as TGTGCCTGGAAGACAGGGAGAAGGGATACGCAGTATTTG.

This clonotype appeared many times. This chain joins TRBV29-1 and TRBJ1-4; no firm D call. CDR3 length equals 14 residues. V lost 6 bases to trimming and J lost 6 bases, with 17 bases between them. Germline CDR1 reads SQVTM; CDR2 reads ANQGSEA. The chain's CDR3 is CSVAGSSTDEKLFF. The DNA of the CDR3 is TGCAGCGTCGCTGGTAGCAGCACGGATGAAAAACTGTTTTTT. Drawing the rest from reference TRBV29-1 and TRBJ1-4, the complete variable domain is SAVISQKPSRDICQRGTSLTIQCQVDSQVTMMFWYRQQPGQSLTLIATANQGSEATYESGFVIDKFPISRPNLTFSTLTVSNMSPEDSSIYLCSVAGSSTDEKLFFGSGTQLSVL.

This clonotype has ten or more counts. The chain uses TRBV20-1 and TRBJ2-4; 9 nucleotides line up with TRBD2. The germline V gene has CDR1 DFQATT and CDR2 SNEGSKA (reference sequence). The CDR3 is 16 residues long. V shed 5 bases and J 0 bases; nucleotides not matched to a gene: 8. This CDR3 reads CSAVLAGALAKNIQYF. CDR3 bases: TGCAGTGCTGTCTTAGCGGGGGCCCTAGCCAAAAACATTCAGTACTTC.

This clonotype has ten or more counts. The V and J genes are TRBV4-1 and TRBJ1-2; TRBD1 might be the D (6 bases). Germline assignment: CDR1 MGHRA and CDR2 YSYEKL. Trimming shortened V by 1 base and J by 13 bases, and 16 bases separated the two germline ends. The CDR3 is made up of 13 amino acids. For the CDR3, the DNA is TGCGCCAGCAGCCAAGCGGGACACCCAGAACTCACCTTC. Its translation: CASSQAGHPELTF.

This clonotype was seen at least ten times. The chain couples TRBV5-5 to TRBJ2-5; 7 nucleotides match TRBD1. There are 13 residues in the CDR3. Germline V CDR1 and CDR2: SGHKS, YYEKEE (reference sequence). After removal of 7 bases from V and 0 bases from J, the junction contained 3 bases not matched to a gene. The CDR3 DNA reads TGTGCCAGCTCCGGGACAGACCAAGAGACCCAGTACTTC. Protein sequence: CASSGTDQETQYF.

This clonotype was counted many times. The rearrangement links TRBV11-3 to TRBJ2-7; D gene ambiguous. The CDR3 extends over 13 amino acids. The V gene lost 0 bases and the J gene lost 5 bases, with 8 bases spanning the gap. From germline, CDR1 is SGHNT and CDR2 YENEEA. The CDR3 is CASSLDTAHEQYF. DNA for the CDR3: TGTGCCAGCAGCTTAGACACGGCCCACGAGCAGTACTTC.

There are many counts of this clonotype. The rearrangement links TRBV10-3 to TRBJ2-7, with 10 bases lining up with TRBD2. CDR3 length: 16 amino acids. Per the germline V gene, CDR1 is ENHRY and CDR2 is SYGVKD. V was pared by 5 bases and J by 1 base, with 8 bases of the junction left unmatched. CDR3 amino acids: CAISTRLAGQSYEQYF. CDR3 nucleotide sequence: TGTGCCATCAGTACCCGACTAGCGGGCCAATCCTACGAGCAGTACTTC.

The V gene is TRBV29-1, the J gene TRBJ1-1; maybe TRBD1 (5 bases). CDR3 length: 13 amino acids. Germline assignment: CDR1 SQVTM and CDR2 ANQGSEA. V lost 7 bases to trimming and J lost 10 bases, with 22 bases between them. The CDR3 protein is CSAYPEGLTGAFF. The CDR3 DNA sequence: TGCAGCGCCTACCCGGAGGGACTGACGGGAGCTTTCTTT.

There are many counts of this clonotype. This sequence joins TRBV4-3 and TRBJ2-2; TRBD2 agrees at 7 bases. CDR1 is LGHNA and CDR2 is YSLEER in the germline V gene. Trimming cost V 0 bases and J 0 bases; bases outside gene matches: 7. This CDR3 comprises 18 residues. CDR3 amino acids: CASSQDPPTSANTGELFF. The CDR3 nucleotides are TGCGCCAGCAGCCAAGACCCCCCCACTAGCGCGAACACCGGGGAGCTGTTTTTT.

About this clonotype itself: The germline gene is not matched at one end of the junction; a read error may be the cause. The chain has TRBV12-3 or TRBV12-4 and TRBJ2-1, with 13 bases fitting TRBD2. The CDR3 totals 18 residues. In DNA form, the CDR3 reads TGTGCCCGCAGTTCACCTCTCGGGGGACTAGCGGGGATGAATGAGCAGTTCTTC. Translation gives CARSSPLGGLAGMNEQFF.

Ten or more counts support this clonotype. The chain carries TRBV20-1 and TRBJ2-3; a weak D match, TRBD1 (6 bases). Germline values: CDR1 DFQATT, CDR2 SNEGSKA (reference sequence). The CDR3 extends over 16 amino acids. V dropped 3 bases and J dropped 4 bases, with 20 bases sitting between them. CDR3 DNA sequence: TGCAGTGCTAGCCCCCTCCGAGCCGGGACATCAGATACGCAGTATTTT. It encodes CSASPLRAGTSDTQYF.

This clonotype showed up many times. The rearrangement links TRBV7-9 to TRBJ1-2; 7 bases match TRBD1. Germline assignment: CDR1 SEHNR and CDR2 FQNEAQ (reference sequence). CDR3 length: 13 residues. V dropped 1 base and J dropped 8; count of bases not matched to a gene: 4. CDR3 DNA: TGTGCCAGCAGCTTAGAGGGGGCGCGGGGCTACACCTTC. This sequence encodes CASSLEGARGYTF.

This clonotype came up many times. J is TRBJ2-1 and V is TRBV7-3, with 11 bases fitting TRBD2. Germline V CDR1 and CDR2: SGHTA, FQGTGA. J was trimmed by 6 bases and V by 5 bases; bases with no gene match: 6. The CDR3 runs to 15 residues. The CDR3 loop reads CASSRLAGGFNEQFF. The CDR3 bases are TGTGCCAGCAGCCGTCTAGCGGGGGGCTTCAATGAGCAGTTCTTC. The full variable domain, completed using reference TRBV7-3 and TRBJ2-1, is GAGVSQTPSNKVTEKGKYVELRCDPISGHTALYWYRQSLGQGPEFLIYFQGTGAADDSGLPNDRFFAVRPEGSVSTLKIQRTERGDSAVYLCASSRLAGGFNEQFFGPGTRLTVL.

This clonotype came up many times. The CDR3 protein is CASSFYRQSSGEQYF. DNA for the CDR3: TGTGCCAGCAGTTTCTATCGCCAGAGTTCCGGGGAGCAGTACTTC. This chain uses TRBV28 with TRBJ2-7; D uncertain. The CDR3 runs to 15 residues. Germline lookup yields CDR1 MDHEN and CDR2 SYDVKM. Between the trimmed V and J ends, which lost 3 bases and 7 bases, there was a span of 19 bases.